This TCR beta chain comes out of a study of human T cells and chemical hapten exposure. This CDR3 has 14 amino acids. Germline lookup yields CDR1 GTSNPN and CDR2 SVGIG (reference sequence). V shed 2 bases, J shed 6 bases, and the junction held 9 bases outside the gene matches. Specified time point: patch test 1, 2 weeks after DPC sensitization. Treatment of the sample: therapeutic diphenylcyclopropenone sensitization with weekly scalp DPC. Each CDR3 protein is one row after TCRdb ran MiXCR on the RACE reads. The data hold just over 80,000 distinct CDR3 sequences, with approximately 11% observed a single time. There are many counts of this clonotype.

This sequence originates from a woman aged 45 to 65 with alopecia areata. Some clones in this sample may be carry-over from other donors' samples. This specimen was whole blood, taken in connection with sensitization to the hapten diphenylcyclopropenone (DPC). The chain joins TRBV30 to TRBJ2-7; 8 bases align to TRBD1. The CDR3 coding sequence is TGTGCCTGGAGTCCCGGGACAGGACGCAGCGAGCAGTACTTC. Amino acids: CAWSPGTGRSEQYF.